These 7 T cell receptor beta chains came from one sample sequenced in a study of Graves' ophthalmopathy and Graves' hyperthyroidism. Beta-chain TCR CDR3 regions were amplified from RNA transcripts. In the first round, RT-PCR was carried out with HTBI primers, and a multiplex PCR formed the second round. From the multiplex PCR reads, TCRdb called clonotypes with MiXCR, one entry per CDR3 protein. The sample records approximately 210,000 distinct CDR3 sequences, roughly 21% being singletons. Material for sequencing was peripheral blood. The receptors were sampled from a woman aged 45-60 years with Graves' ophthalmopathy.

The V gene is TRBV3-1, the J gene TRBJ2-7; D uncertain. This CDR3 has 12 residues. CDR1 is LGHDT and CDR2 is YNNKEL in the germline V gene (reference sequence). V was shortened by 3 bases and J by 6 bases, with 9 bases between the two germline ends. In DNA form, the CDR3 reads TGTGCCAGCAGCCAGAGGTTCGTCGAGCAGTACTTC. The encoded protein is CASSQRFVEQYF.

This clonotype was seen only once. The chain employs TRBV11-2 and TRBJ2-5, with D possibly TRBD2 on 6 matching bases. V lost 3 bases and J 3 bases, leaving 14 bases between the germline ends. CDR1 is SGHAT, CDR2 FQNNGV, per germline. CDR3 length: 15 amino acids. The DNA of the CDR3 is TGTGCCAGCAGCTTCTTCGGGAGCGGAAAAGAGACCCAGTACTTC. This encodes CASSFFGSGKETQYF.

Many counts were recorded for this clonotype. This CDR3 is CASSPPREASHGYTF. The CDR3 DNA is TGTGCCAGCAGCCCCCCAAGGGAGGCCTCACATGGCTACACCTTC. The chain uses TRBV12-3 or TRBV12-4 and TRBJ1-2; D uncertain. Trimming took off 6 bases at V and 6 bases at J, with 20 bases between the two ends. This CDR3 spans 15 amino acids.

This clonotype was counted ten times or more. This rearrangement joins TRBV6-1 to TRBJ2-7; TRBD2 matches at 10 bases. V gave up 4 bases and J gave up 0 bases; unmatched junction bases: 9. Germline V gene data show CDR1 as MNHNS and CDR2 as SASEGT. This CDR3 has 17 amino acids. Written as DNA, the CDR3 is TGTGCCAGCAGTGCCCTAGCGGGAGTGTCGAACTCCTACGAGCAGTACTTC. Translated, it gives CASSALAGVSNSYEQYF.

This clonotype was recorded at least ten times. The J gene is TRBJ2-2, the V gene TRBV6-5; the match to TRBD1 covers 7 bases. Germline assignment: CDR1 MNHEY and CDR2 SVGAGI. The CDR3 is made up of 15 amino acids. Trimming took 0 bases from V and 6 from J; bases not matched to a gene: 4. CDR3 loop: CASSYSRGRAGELFF. DNA of the CDR3: TGTGCCAGCAGTTACTCGAGGGGGCGGGCCGGGGAGCTGTTTTTT.

This clonotype has a count of ten or more. The gene calls are TRBV11-2 and TRBJ2-2; TRBD2 aligns across 7 bases. V was clipped by 7 bases and J by 5 bases; unmatched bases: 7. Germline CDR1 is SGHAT and CDR2 is FQNNGV. This CDR3 region has 14 residues. The CDR3 is CASIIRRGTGELFF. The CDR3 DNA reads as TGTGCCAGCATCATTAGGCGGGGGACCGGGGAGCTGTTTTTT.

V is TRBV5-1 and J is TRBJ1-5; possibly TRBD1 for D (6 bases). Germline V gives CDR1 SGHRS, CDR2 YFSETQ. This CDR3 comprises 15 residues. V lost 4 bases and J 11 bases, leaving 22 bases between the germline ends. CDR3 bases: TGCGCCAGCAGCGGGGCCGGGACACGGGGTGAGGCCCAGCATTTT. Its protein product is CASSGAGTRGEAQHF.